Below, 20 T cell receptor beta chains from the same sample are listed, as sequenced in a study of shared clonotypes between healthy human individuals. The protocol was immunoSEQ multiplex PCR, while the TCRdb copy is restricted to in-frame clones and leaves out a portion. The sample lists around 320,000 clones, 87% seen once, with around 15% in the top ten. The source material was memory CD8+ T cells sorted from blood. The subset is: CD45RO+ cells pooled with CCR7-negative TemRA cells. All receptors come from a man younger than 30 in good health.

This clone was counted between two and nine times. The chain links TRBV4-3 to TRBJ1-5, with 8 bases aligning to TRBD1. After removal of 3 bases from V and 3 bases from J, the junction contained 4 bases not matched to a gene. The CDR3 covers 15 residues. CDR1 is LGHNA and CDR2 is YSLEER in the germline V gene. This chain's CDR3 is CASSQTGEANQPQHF. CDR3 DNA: TGCGCCAGCAGCCAGACAGGGGAGGCCAATCAGCCCCAGCATTTT.

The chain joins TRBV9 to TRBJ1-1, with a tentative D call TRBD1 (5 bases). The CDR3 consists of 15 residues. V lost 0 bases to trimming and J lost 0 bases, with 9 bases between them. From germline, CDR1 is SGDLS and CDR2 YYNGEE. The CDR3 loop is CASSVVGGLNTEAFF. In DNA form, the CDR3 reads TGTGCCAGCAGCGTAGTTGGGGGATTGAACACTGAAGCTTTCTTT.

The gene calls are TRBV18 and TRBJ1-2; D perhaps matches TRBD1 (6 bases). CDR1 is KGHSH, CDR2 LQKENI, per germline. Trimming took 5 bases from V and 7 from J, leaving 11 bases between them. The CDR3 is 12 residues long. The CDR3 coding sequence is TGTGCCAGCTCAGCAACAGGGTTTGGCTACACCTTC. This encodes CASSATGFGYTF.

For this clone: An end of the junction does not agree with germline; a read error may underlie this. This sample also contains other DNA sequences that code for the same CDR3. CDR3: CAWTYRQGHYGYTF. The CDR3 DNA reads TGTGCCTGGACCTACCGACAGGGGCACTACGGCTACACCTTC. V is TRBV30 and J is TRBJ1-2, with 8 bases aligning to TRBD1. The CDR3 contains 14 residues. CDR1 is GTSNPN and CDR2 is SVGIG in the germline V gene (reference sequence).

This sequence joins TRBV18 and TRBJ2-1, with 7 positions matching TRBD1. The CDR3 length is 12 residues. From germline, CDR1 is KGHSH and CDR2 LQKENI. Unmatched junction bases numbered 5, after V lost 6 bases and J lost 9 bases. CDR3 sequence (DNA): TGTGCCAGCTCCGCACAGGGGAGTGAGCAGTTCTTC. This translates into CASSAQGSEQFF.

In nucleotides, the CDR3 is TGTGCCAGCAGTAGGGGGCACTCTGGAAACACCATATATTTT. Protein product: CASSRGHSGNTIYF. This chain uses TRBV6-1 with TRBJ1-3; 7 bases agree with TRBD1. Germline V CDR1 and CDR2: MNHNS, SASEGT. The CDR3 is 14 amino acids. V was pared by 5 bases and J by 0 bases, with 1 base of the junction left unmatched.

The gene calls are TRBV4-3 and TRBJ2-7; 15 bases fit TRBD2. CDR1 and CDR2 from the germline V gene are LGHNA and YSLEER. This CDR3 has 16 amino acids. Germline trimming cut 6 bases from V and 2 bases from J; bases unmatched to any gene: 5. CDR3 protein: CASSPGLAGGAYEQYF. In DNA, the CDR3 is TGCGCCAGCAGTCCGGGACTAGCGGGAGGTGCCTACGAGCAGTACTTC.

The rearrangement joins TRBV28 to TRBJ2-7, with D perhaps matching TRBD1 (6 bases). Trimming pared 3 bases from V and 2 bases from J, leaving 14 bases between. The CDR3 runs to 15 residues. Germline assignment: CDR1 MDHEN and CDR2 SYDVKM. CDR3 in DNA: TGTGCCAGCAGTTTGGGGACACCGAAAACCTACGAGCAGTACTTC. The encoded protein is CASSLGTPKTYEQYF. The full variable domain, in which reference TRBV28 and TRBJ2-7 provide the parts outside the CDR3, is DVKVTQSSRYLVKRTGEKVFLECVQDMDHENMFWYRQDPGLGLRLIYFSYDVKMKEKGDIPEGYSVSREKKERFSLILESASTNQTSMYLCASSLGTPKTYEQYFGPGTRLTVT.

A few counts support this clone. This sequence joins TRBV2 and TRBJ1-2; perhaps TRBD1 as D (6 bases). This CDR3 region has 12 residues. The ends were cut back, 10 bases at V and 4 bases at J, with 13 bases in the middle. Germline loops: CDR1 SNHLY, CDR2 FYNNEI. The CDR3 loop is CATTGLGYGYTF. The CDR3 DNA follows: TGTGCCACTACAGGGCTGGGCTATGGCTACACCTTC.

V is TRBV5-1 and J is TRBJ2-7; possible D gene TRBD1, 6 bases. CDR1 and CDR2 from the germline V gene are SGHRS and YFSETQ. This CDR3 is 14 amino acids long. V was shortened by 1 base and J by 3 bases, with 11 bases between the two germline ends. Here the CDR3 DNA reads TGCGCCAGCAGCTTGATGGGGGCCCGCTACGAGCAGTACTTC. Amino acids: CASSLMGARYEQYF. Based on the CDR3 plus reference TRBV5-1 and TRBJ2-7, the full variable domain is KAGVTQTPRYLIKTRGQQVTLSCSPISGHRSVSWYQQTPGQGLQFLFEYFSETQRNKGNFPGRFSGRQFSNSRSEMNVSTLELGDSALYLCASSLMGARYEQYFGPGTRLTVT.

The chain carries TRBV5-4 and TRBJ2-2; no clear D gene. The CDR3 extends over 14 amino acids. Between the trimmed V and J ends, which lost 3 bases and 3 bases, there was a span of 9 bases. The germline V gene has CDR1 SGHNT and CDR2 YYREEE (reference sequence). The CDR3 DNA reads TGTGCCAGCAGCTGGACCGCTGACACCGGGGAGCTGTTTTTT. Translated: CASSWTADTGELFF.

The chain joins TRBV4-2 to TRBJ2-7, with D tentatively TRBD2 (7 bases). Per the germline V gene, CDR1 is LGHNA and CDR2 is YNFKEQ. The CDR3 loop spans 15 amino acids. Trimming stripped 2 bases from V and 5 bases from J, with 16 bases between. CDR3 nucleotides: TGTGCCAGCAGCCAATACGCGGGGGCGCGGGACGAGCAGTACTTC. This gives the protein CASSQYAGARDEQYF.

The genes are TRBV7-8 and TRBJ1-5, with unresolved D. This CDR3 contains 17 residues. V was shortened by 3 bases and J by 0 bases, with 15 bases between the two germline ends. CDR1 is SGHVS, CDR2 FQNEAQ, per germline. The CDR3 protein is CASSLEQRGYSNQPQHF. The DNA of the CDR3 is TGTGCCAGCAGCTTGGAACAGCGAGGATATAGCAATCAGCCCCAGCATTTT.

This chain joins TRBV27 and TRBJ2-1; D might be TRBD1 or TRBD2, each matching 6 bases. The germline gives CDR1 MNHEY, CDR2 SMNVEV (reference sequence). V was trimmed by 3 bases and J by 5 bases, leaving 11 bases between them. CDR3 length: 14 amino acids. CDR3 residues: CASSFPGEDNEQFF. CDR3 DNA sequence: TGTGCCAGCAGTTTCCCAGGGGAGGACAATGAGCAGTTCTTC.

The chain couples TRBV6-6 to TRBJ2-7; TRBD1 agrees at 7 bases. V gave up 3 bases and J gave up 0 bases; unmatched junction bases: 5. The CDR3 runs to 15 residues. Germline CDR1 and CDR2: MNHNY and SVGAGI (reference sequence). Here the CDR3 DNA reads TGTGCCAGCAGTTATATGACAGGGTCCTCCTACGAGCAGTACTTC. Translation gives CASSYMTGSSYEQYF.

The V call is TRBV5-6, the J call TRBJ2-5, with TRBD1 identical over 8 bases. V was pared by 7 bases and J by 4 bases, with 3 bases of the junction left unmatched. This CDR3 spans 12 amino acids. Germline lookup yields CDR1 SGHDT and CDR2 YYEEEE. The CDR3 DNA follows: TGTGCCAGCGGCCAGGGGGCAGAGACCCAGTACTTC. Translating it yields CASGQGAETQYF.

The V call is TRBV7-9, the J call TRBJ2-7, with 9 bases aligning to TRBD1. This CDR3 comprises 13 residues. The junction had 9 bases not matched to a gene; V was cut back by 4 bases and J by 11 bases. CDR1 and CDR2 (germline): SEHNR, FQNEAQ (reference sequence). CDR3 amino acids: CASSSLDRGREYF. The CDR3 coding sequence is TGTGCCAGCAGCTCCCTGGACAGGGGAAGAGAGTACTTC. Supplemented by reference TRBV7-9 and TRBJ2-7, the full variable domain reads DTGVSQNPRHKITKRGQNVTFRCDPISEHNRLYWYRQTLGQGPEFLTYFQNEAQLEKSRLLSDRFSAERPKGSFSTLEIQRTEQGDSAMYLCASSSLDRGREYFGPGTRLTVT.

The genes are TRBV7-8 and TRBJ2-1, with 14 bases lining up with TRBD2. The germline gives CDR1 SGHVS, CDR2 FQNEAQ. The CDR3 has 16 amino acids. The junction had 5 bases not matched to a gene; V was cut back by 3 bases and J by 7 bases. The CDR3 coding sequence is TGTGCCAGCAGCTTCAACGGACTAGCGGGAGGTAATGAGCAGTTCTTC. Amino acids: CASSFNGLAGGNEQFF.

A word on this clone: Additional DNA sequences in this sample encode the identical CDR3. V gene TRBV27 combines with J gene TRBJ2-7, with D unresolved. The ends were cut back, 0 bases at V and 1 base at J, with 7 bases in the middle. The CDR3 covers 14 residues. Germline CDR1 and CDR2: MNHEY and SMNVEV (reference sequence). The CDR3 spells CASSLSGSSYEQYF. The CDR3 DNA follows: TGTGCCAGCAGTTTATCGGGCAGTTCCTACGAGCAGTACTTC.

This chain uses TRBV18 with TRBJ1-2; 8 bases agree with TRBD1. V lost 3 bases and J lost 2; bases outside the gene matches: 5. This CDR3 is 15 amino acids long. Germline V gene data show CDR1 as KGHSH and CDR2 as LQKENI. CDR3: CASSPGQGDNYGYTF. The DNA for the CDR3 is TGTGCCAGCTCACCCGGACAGGGTGACAACTATGGCTACACCTTC.